The present TCR beta chain was sequenced within a study of vaccination effects on CD4 cells after COVID-19. For the study at large: Post-vaccine specimens arrived a median 72 days past the second dose. Findings of the study overall: Healthy vaccinees' vaccine-induced clones included only 1 of 255 that recognized common cold coronaviruses.

V dropped 0 bases and J dropped 1 base, with 15 bases sitting between them. In germline, CDR1 is MGHRA, CDR2 YSYEKL. CDR3 length equals 17 residues. Using viral peptide pools, the ViraFEST assay grew out antigen-specific CD4+ T cells prior to sequencing. At the end of roughly 9 days of culture, CD4+ T cells were isolated. Vaccination of participants consisted of two doses of either the BNT162b2 or mRNA-1273 vaccine. According to the study, vaccine recipients showed no prior SARS-CoV-2 infection and negative nucleocapsid antibodies. In its sample, this clone was seen once. Its antigen is unknown. The method was immunoSEQ multiplex PCR; TCRdb's version includes in-frame clones alone and lacks a portion of them. The sample includes 20,000 to 30,000 clones, 60% to 80% of them seen just once.

Material: CD4+ T cells from PBMCs cultured with SARS-CoV-2 spike peptides, obtained after COVID-19 vaccination. The TCR originated in a human donor who received a COVID-19 vaccine. V usage is TRBV4-1 and J usage is TRBJ1-1; tentatively, D is TRBD1 (6 bases). Here the CDR3 reads CASSQDQWGARNTEAFF. The CDR3 coding sequence is TGCGCCAGCAGCCAAGATCAGTGGGGGGCACGGAACACTGAAGCTTTCTTT.